This TCR beta chain came from a study of beta chain features in type 1 diabetes. About the study: Age, gender, cell numbers and subset yield matched between patients and controls. All samples yielded 85 million to 130 million examined sorted cells.

Sorting based on CD45RO/CCR7/CD25/CD127/CD95/CD27 separated CD4+ naive, central memory, regulatory and stem cell-like memory cells. About this clone: Antigen: not known.

Whole-study results and caveats: Type 1 diabetes patients showed a moderate but significant shortening of TCRB CDR3s in all four CD4+ subsets.

Germline lookup yields CDR1 GTSNPN and CDR2 SVGIG (reference sequence). V gave up 3 bases and J gave up 7 bases, with 10 bases separating them. The CDR3 runs to 12 residues. Investigators reverse transcribed all isolated RNA, so they sequenced expressed TCRB transcripts. The data were produced by immunoSEQ multiplex PCR, yet TCRdb's version contains in-frame clones alone and is incomplete. The sample shows 300,000 to 400,000 clones, roughly 13% of them seen only once. This receptor was taken from a woman younger than 30 with type 1 diabetes. The gene calls are TRBV30 and TRBJ2-1; maybe TRBD2 (6 bases). Sequenced sample: naive CD4+ T cells from blood. The CDR3 region has the DNA TGTGCCTGGAGACCACGGGGGAATGAGCAGTTCTTC. It translates to CAWRPRGNEQFF. Combining the CDR3 with reference TRBV30 and TRBJ2-1 gives the whole variable domain SQTIHQWPATLVQPVGSPLSLECTVEGTSNPNLYWYRQAAGRGLQLLFYSVGIGQISSEVPQNLSASRPQDRQFILSSKKLLLSDSGFYLCAWRPRGNEQFFGPGTRLTVL.